This note documents a single T cell receptor beta chain sequence. Authors' data handling: Estimation of nucleated cell counts relied on the amplification of reference gene primers. The data were produced by immunoSEQ multiplex PCR, yet TCRdb's version contains in-frame clones alone and is incomplete. That table supplies the V and J calls and clone size; D and trimming were determined from the DNA. The sample lists 250,000 to 300,000 clones; approximately 89% were seen once. This entry is derived from a study of blood T cell repertoires in COVID-19. In the study overall: Samples came from the United States, Italy and Spain, spanning acute and convalescent COVID-19. The cDNA or gDNA used as material had been derived from T cells, B-cell-depleted T cells, or PBMCs.

In germline, CDR1 is KGHSH, CDR2 LQKENI. This CDR3 is built from 14 residues. V was shortened by 5 bases and J by 5 bases, with 14 bases between the two germline ends. It was during active infection that Seattle patients were enrolled and then longitudinally followed. The sequenced sample consisted of peripheral blood. The receptor was derived from a woman aged 70 to 79 with COVID-19, enrolled during active disease. The chain employs TRBV18 and TRBJ2-3, with a possible D match to TRBD1 (6 bases). The CDR3 DNA follows: TGTGCCAGCTCAGCCCAGGGGAACCTAGATACGCAGTATTTT. Translating it yields CASSAQGNLDTQYF.